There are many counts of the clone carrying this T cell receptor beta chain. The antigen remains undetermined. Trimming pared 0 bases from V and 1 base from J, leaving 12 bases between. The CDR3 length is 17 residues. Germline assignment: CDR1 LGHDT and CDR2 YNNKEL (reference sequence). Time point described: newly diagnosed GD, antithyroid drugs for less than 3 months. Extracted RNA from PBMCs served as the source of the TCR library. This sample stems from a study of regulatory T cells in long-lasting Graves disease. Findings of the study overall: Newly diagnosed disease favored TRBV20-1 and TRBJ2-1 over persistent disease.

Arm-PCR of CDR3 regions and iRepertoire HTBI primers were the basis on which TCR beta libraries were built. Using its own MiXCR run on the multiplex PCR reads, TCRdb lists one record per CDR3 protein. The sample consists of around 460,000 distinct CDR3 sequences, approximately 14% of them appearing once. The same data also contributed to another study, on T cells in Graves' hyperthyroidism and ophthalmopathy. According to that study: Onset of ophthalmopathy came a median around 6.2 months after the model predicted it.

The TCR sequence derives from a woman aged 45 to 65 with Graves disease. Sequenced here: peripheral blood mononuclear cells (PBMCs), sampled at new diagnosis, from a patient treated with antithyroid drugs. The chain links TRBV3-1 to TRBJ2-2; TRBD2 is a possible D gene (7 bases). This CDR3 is CASSQEGGRRNTGELFF. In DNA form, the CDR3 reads TGTGCCAGCAGCCAAGAGGGGGGGCGGAGGAACACCGGGGAGCTGTTTTTT.